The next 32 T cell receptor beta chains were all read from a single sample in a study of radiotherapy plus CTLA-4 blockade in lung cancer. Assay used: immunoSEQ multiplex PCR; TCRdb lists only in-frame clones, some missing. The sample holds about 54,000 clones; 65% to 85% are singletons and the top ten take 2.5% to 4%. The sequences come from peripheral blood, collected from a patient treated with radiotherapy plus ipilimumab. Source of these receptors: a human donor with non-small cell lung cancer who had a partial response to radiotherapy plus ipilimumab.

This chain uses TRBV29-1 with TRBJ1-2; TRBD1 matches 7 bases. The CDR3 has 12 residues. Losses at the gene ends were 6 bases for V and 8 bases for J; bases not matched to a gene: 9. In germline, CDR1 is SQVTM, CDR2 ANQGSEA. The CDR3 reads CSVVTGAPGYTF. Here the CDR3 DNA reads TGCAGCGTGGTTACAGGGGCGCCCGGCTACACCTTC.

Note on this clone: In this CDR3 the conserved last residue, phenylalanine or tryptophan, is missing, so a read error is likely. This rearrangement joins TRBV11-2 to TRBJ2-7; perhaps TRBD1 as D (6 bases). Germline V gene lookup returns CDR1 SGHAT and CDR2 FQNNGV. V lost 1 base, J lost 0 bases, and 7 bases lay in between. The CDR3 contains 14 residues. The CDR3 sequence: CASSLGTDSYEQYL. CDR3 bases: TGTGCCAGCAGCTTAGGGACAGACTCCTACGAGCAGTACCTC.

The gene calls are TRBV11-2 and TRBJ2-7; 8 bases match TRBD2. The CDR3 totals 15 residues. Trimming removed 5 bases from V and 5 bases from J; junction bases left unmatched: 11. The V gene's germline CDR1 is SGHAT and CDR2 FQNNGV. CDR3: CASSPPREGRDEQYF. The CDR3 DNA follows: TGTGCCAGCAGCCCACCCCGGGAGGGGCGCGACGAGCAGTACTTC.

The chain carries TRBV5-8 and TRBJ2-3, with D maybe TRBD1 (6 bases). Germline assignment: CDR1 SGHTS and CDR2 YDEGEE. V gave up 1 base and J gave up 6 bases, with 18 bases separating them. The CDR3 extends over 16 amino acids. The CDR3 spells CASSLNGGLATDTQYF. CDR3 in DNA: TGTGCCAGCAGCTTGAATGGGGGCCTCGCAACGGATACGCAGTATTTT.

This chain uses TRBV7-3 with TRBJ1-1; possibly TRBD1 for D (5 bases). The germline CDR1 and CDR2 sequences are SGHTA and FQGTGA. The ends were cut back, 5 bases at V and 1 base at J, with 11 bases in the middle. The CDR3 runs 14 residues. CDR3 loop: CASSQWGGNTEAFF. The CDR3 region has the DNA TGTGCCAGCAGCCAATGGGGGGGGAACACTGAAGCTTTCTTT.

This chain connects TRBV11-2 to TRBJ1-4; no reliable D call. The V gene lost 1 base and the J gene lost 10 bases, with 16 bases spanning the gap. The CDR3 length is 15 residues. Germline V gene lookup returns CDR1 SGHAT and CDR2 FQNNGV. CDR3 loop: CASSLAAGSPSKLFF. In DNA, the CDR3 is TGTGCCAGCAGCTTAGCGGCGGGGTCCCCATCAAAACTGTTTTTT. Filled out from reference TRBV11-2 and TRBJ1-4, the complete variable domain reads EAGVAQSPRYKIIEKRQSVAFWCNPISGHATLYWYQQILGQGPKLLIQFQNNGVVDDSQLPKDRFSAERLKGVDSTLKIQPAKLEDSAVYLCASSLAAGSPSKLFFGSGTQLSVL.

The chain's CDR3 is CASSLTSGGIGELFF. In DNA, the CDR3 is TGTGCCAGCAGCTTAACTAGCGGGGGAATCGGGGAGCTGTTTTTT. This chain joins TRBV11-2 and TRBJ2-2; TRBD2 aligns across 11 bases. Germline V gene lookup returns CDR1 SGHAT and CDR2 FQNNGV. The CDR3 consists of 15 residues. J lost 7 bases, V lost 2 bases, and 3 bases had no gene match.

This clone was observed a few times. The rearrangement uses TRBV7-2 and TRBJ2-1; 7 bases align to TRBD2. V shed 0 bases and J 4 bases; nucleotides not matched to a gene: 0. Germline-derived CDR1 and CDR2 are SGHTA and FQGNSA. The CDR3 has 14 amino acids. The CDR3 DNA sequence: TGTGCCAGCAGCTTAGCACTAGCGTACAATGAGCAGTTCTTC. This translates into CASSLALAYNEQFF.

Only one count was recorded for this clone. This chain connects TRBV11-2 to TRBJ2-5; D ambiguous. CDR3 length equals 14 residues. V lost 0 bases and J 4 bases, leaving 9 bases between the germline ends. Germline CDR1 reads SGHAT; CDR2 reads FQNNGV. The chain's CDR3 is CASSLDLPGETQYF. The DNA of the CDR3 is TGTGCCAGCAGCTTAGATCTACCGGGAGAGACCCAGTACTTC.

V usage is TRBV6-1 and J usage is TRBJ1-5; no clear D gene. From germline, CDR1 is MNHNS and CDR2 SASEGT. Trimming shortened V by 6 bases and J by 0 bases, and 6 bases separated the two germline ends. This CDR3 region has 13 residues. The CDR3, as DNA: TGTGCCAGCAGAGACTTTAGCAATCAGCCCCAGCATTTT. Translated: CASRDFSNQPQHF.

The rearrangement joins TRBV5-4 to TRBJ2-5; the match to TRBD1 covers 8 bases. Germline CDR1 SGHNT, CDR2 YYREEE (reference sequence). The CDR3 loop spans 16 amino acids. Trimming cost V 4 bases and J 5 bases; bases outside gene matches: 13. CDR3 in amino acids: CASSAHDRGVGETQYF. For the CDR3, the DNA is TGTGCCAGCAGCGCTCACGACAGGGGAGTTGGGGAGACCCAGTACTTC.

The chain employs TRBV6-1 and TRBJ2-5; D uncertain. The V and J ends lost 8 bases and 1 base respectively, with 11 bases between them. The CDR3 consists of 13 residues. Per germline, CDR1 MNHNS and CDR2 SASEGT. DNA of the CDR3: TGTGCCAGCCGGCTGGGCTTCCAAGAGACCCAGTACTTC. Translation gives CASRLGFQETQYF.

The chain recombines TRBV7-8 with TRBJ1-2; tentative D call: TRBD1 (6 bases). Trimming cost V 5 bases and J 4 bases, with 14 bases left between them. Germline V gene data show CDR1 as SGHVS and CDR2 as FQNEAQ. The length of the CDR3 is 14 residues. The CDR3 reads CASSLREGGYGYTF. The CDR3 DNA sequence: TGTGCCAGCAGCCTCAGGGAGGGGGGCTATGGCTACACCTTC. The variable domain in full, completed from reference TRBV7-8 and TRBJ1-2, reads GAGVSQSPRYKVAKRGQDVALRCDPISGHVSLFWYQQALGQGPEFLTYFQNEAQLDKSGLPSDRFFAERPEGSVSTLKIQRTQQEDSAVYLCASSLREGGYGYTFGSGTRLTVV.

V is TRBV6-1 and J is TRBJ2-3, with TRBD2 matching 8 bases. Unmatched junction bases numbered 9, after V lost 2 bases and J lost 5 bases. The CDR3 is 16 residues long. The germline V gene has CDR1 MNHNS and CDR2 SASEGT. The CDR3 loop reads CASSESGGVKRDTQYF. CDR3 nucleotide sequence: TGTGCCAGCAGTGAATCGGGGGGGGTAAAGAGAGATACGCAGTATTTT.

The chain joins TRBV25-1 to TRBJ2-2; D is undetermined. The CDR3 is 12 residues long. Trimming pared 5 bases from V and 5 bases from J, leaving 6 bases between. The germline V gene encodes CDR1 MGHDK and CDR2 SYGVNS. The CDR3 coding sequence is TGTGCCAGCAGTTTTATTACCGGGGAGCTGTTTTTT. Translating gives CASSFITGELFF.

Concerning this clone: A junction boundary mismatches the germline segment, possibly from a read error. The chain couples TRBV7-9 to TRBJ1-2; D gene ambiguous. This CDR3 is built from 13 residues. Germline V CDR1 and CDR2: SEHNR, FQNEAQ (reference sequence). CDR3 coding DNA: TGTGCCAGCAGCCCCAACCTTAACTATGGTTACACCTTC. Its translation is CASSPNLNYGYTF. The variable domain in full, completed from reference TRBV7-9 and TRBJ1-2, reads DTGVSQNPRHKITKRGQNVTFRCDPISEHNRLYWYRQTLGQGPEFLTYFQNEAQLEKSRLLSDRFSAERPKGSFSTLEIQRTEQGDSAMYLCASSPNLNYGYTFGSGTRLTVV.

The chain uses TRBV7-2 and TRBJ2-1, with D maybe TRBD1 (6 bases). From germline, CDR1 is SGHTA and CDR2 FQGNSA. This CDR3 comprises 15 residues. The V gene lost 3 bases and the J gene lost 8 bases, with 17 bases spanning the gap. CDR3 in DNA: TGTGCCAGCAGCTTTCTCGAATCCAGGGGTGATGAGCAGTTCTTC. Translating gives CASSFLESRGDEQFF.

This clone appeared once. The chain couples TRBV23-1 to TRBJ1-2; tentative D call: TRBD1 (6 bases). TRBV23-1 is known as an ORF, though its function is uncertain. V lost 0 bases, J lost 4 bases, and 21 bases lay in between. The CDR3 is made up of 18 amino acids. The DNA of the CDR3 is TGCGCCAGCAGTCAATCCCATCGAGATACAGGGAGCTGCTATGGCTACACCTTC. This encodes CASSQSHRDTGSCYGYTF.

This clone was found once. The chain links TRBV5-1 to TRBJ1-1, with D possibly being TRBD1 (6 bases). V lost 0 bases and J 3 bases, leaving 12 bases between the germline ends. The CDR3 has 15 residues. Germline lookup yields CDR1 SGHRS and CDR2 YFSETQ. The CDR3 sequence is CASSLDPGVDTEAFF. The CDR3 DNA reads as TGCGCCAGCAGCTTGGATCCAGGGGTGGACACTGAAGCTTTCTTT.

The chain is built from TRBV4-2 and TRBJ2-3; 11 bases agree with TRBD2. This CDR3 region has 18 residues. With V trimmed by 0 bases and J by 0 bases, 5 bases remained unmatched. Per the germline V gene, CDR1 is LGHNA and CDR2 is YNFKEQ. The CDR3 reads CASSQEASGGPSTDTQYF. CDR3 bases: TGTGCCAGCAGCCAAGAGGCTAGCGGGGGGCCTAGCACAGATACGCAGTATTTT.

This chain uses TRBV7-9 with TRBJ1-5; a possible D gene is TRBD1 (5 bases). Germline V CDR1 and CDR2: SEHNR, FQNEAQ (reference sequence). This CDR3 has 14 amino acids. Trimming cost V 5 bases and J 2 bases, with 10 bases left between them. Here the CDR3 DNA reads TGTGCCAGCAGCCCAGCGGGGGGCAATCAGCCCCAGCATTTT. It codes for CASSPAGGNQPQHF.

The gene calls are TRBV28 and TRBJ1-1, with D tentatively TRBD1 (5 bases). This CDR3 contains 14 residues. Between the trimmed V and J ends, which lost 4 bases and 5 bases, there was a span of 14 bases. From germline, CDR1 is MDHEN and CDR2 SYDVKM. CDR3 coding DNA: TGTGCCAGCAGTTCGCTCGGACGGGGGACTGAAGCTTTCTTT. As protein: CASSSLGRGTEAFF.

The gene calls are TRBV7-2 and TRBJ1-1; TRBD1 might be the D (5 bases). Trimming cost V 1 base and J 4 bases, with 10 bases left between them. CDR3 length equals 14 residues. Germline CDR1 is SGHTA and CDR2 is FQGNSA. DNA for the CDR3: TGTGCCAGCAGCTTAGAGCAGGGAATCACTGAAGCTTTCTTT. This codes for CASSLEQGITEAFF.

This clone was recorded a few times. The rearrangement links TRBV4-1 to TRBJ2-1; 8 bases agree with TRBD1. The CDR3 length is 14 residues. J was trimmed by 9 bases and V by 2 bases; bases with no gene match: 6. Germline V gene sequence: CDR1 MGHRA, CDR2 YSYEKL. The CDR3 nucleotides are TGCGCCAGCAGCCAAATGTCCAGGGGGCTTGAGCAGTTCTTC. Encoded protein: CASSQMSRGLEQFF.

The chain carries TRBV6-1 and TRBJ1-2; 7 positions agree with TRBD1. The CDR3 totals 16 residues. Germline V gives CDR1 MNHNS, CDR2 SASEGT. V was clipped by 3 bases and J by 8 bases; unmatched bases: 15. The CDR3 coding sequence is TGTGCCAGCAGTGACCTTCTTGGGACAGTCCTCGGCGGCTACACCTTC. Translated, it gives CASSDLLGTVLGGYTF.

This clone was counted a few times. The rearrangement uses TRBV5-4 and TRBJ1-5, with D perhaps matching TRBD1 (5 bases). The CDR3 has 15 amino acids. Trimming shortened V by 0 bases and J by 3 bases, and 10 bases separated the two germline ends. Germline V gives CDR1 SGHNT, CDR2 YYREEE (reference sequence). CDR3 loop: CASSLGGSYNQPQHF. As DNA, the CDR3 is TGTGCCAGCAGCTTGGGGGGCAGCTACAATCAGCCCCAGCATTTT.

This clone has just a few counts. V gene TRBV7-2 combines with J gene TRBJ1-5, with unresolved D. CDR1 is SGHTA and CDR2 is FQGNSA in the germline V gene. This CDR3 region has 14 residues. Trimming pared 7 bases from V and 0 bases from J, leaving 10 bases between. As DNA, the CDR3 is TGTGCCAGCAACAGCCAAAATAGCAATCAGCCCCAGCATTTT. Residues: CASNSQNSNQPQHF.

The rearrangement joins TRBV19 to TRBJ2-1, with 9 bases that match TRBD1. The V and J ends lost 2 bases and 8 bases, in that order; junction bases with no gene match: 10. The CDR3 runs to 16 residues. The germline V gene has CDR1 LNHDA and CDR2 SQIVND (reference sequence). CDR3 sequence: CASSISSDRGKDEQFF. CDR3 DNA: TGTGCCAGTAGTATATCCTCGGACAGGGGAAAGGATGAGCAGTTCTTC.

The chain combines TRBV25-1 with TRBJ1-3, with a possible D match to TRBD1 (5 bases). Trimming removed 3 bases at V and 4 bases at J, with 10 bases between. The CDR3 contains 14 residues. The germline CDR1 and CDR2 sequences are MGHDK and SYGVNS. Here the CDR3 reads CASSDPNRGNTIYF. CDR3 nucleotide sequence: TGTGCCAGCAGTGACCCCAACAGGGGAAACACCATATATTTT.

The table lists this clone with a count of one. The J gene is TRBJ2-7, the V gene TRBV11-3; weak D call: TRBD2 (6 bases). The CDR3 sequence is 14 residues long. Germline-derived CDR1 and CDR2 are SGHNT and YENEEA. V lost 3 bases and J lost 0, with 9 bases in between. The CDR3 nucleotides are TGTGCCAGCAGCTTTAGCGGAAGCTCCTACGAGCAGTACTTC. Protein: CASSFSGSSYEQYF.

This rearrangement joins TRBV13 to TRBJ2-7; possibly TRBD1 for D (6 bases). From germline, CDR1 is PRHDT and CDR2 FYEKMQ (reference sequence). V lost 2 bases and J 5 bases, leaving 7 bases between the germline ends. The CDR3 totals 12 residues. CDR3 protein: CASSLRDNEQYF. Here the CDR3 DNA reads TGTGCCAGCAGCTTACGGGACAACGAGCAGTACTTC.

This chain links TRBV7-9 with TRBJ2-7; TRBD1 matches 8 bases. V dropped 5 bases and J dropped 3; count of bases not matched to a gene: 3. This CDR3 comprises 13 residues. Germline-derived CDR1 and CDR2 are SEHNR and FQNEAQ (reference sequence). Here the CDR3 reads CASSPDRGYEQYF. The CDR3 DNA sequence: TGTGCCAGCAGCCCAGACAGGGGCTACGAGCAGTACTTC.